Here is one T cell receptor (beta chain) with its context. Its antigen remains unknown. Time point: week 47, end of study. In the vaccine, a single dose held 300 ug of the mutant IDH1 20-mer peptide, along with topical imiquimod. The sample comes from a study of a mutant IDH1 vaccine in newly diagnosed glioma. Study as a whole: Vaccine administration was initiated 4-6 weeks following radiotherapy alone, or with temozolomide cycles. Receipt of radiotherapy, temozolomide, or both preceded the study, and most received both. Visit V12 was conducted at week 35 as the safety follow-up. Visit V13 came later, at week 47.

Sequenced by immunoSEQ multiplex PCR; TCRdb stores in-frame clones only, minus some. Found here are approximately 56,000 clones, about 80% of them singletons; the top ten hold roughly 5.4%. The sequence was collected from a man aged 45 to 65 with glioma. The starting material was PBMCs, obtained from a glioma patient whose treatment included an IDH1 peptide vaccine.

CDR3 residues: CATSRDFDGYGYTF. The CDR3 coding sequence is TGTGCCACCAGCAGAGACTTCGACGGGTATGGCTACACCTTC. The chain is built from TRBV15 and TRBJ1-2; no reliable D call. Germline CDR1 is LNHNV and CDR2 is YYDKDF (reference sequence). V was trimmed by 0 bases and J by 5 bases, leaving 10 bases between them. The length of the CDR3 is 14 residues.